This is a list of T cell receptor beta chains from one sample in a study of blood T cell repertoires in COVID-19. The table came from immunoSEQ multiplex PCR; TCRdb's copy has only in-frame clones and leaves some out. The data hold approximately 210,000 clones, with approximately 85% observed a single time. The material sequenced was peripheral blood. These receptors came from a woman in her forties or fifties with active or convalescent COVID-19. The CDR3 runs from the conserved cysteine through the conserved F or W. A D gene is named only where the DNA matches it firmly. The listing skips clone size in some rows; elsewhere it reads once, few, many or a size class.

D gene: TRBD1; J gene: TRBJ1-2; clone size: -; V gene: TRBV12-3/TRBV12-4; CDR3 DNA: TGTGCCAGCAGCCCGGACAGGGGTCGCGGCTACACCTTC; CDR3 protein: CASSPDRGRGYTF
D gene: TRBD2; J gene: TRBJ2-1; clone size: -; V gene: TRBV30; CDR3 DNA: TGTGCCTGGAGTAACACACGGACTAGCGGGAGGAGCTCCTACAATGAGCAGTTCTTC; CDR3 protein: CAWSNTRTSGRSSYNEQFF
D gene: -; J gene: TRBJ1-3; clone size: once; V gene: TRBV6-5; CDR3 DNA: TGTGCCAGCAGTTCCGGTGATATTCGTCCTGGAAACACCATATATTTT; CDR3 protein: CASSSGDIRPGNTIYF
D gene: TRBD1; J gene: TRBJ1-1; clone size: -; V gene: TRBV5-1; CDR3 DNA: TGCGCCAGCAGCCGGGGACAGGGGGCCGCTGAAGCTTTCTTT; CDR3 protein: CASSRGQGAAEAFF
D gene: -; J gene: TRBJ1-2; clone size: -; V gene: TRBV7-9; CDR3 DNA: TGTGCCAGCAGCTTTAGTGAGGGATATGGCTACACCTTC; CDR3 protein: CASSFSEGYGYTF
D gene: TRBD1; J gene: TRBJ1-5; clone size: -; V gene: TRBV28; CDR3 DNA: TGTGCCAGCAGTTTTGTGGGGACAGGGCCTAATCAGCCCCAGCATTTT; CDR3 protein: CASSFVGTGPNQPQHF
D gene: TRBD1; J gene: TRBJ1-1; clone size: once; V gene: TRBV5-1; CDR3 DNA: TGCGCCAGCAGCCAGGGACAGGCGGGCACTGAAGCTTTCTTT; CDR3 protein: CASSQGQAGTEAFF
D gene: -; J gene: TRBJ2-6; clone size: once; V gene: TRBV19; CDR3 DNA: TGTGCCAGTAGTGACTTAATCAGGGTTTCTGGGGCCAACGTCCTGACTTTC; CDR3 protein: CASSDLIRVSGANVLTF
D gene: TRBD1; J gene: TRBJ1-4; clone size: -; V gene: TRBV11-2; CDR3 DNA: TGTGCCAGCAGCCTCGCCGGGACAGGGGGAATTGAAAAACTGTTTTTT; CDR3 protein: CASSLAGTGGIEKLFF
D gene: -; J gene: TRBJ1-1; clone size: -; V gene: TRBV30; CDR3 DNA: TGTGCCTGGACACAGGAGAACACTGAAGCTTTCTTT; CDR3 protein: CAWTQENTEAFF
D gene: TRBD1; J gene: TRBJ1-1; clone size: -; V gene: TRBV18; CDR3 DNA: TGTGCCAGCTCACCTACGGACAGGACTGAAGCTTTCTTT; CDR3 protein: CASSPTDRTEAFF
D gene: TRBD1; J gene: TRBJ1-3; clone size: -; V gene: TRBV27; CDR3 DNA: TGTGCCAGCAAACCTTGGGACAGCTCTGGAAACACCATATATTTT; CDR3 protein: CASKPWDSSGNTIYF
D gene: -; J gene: TRBJ1-2; clone size: once; V gene: TRBV2; CDR3 DNA: TGTGCCAGCAGGGGAGGGTTCTATGGCTACACCTTC; CDR3 protein: CASRGGFYGYTF
D gene: -; J gene: TRBJ1-1; clone size: -; V gene: TRBV18; CDR3 DNA: TGTGCCAGCTCAAGAGGTCTGAACACTGAAGCTTTCTTT; CDR3 protein: CASSRGLNTEAFF
D gene: -; J gene: TRBJ1-1; clone size: -; V gene: TRBV27; CDR3 DNA: TGTGCCAGCAGTTTGGATTCTAACAGGGAAGCTTTCTTT; CDR3 protein: CASSLDSNREAFF
D gene: -; J gene: TRBJ2-1; clone size: -; V gene: TRBV28; CDR3 DNA: TGTGCCAGCAGTTTATACGGGAGAGGTGAGCAGTTCTTC; CDR3 protein: CASSLYGRGEQFF
D gene: -; J gene: TRBJ2-1; clone size: once; V gene: TRBV7-9; CDR3 DNA: TGTGCCAGCAGCTTCGGGGGTTTTGAGCAGTTCTTC; CDR3 protein: CASSFGGFEQFF
D gene: -; J gene: TRBJ1-5; clone size: -; V gene: TRBV18; CDR3 DNA: TGTGCCAGCTCCCAAAGACAGGATCAGCCCCAGCATTTT; CDR3 protein: CASSQRQDQPQHF
D gene: -; J gene: TRBJ1-5; clone size: -; V gene: TRBV3-1/TRBV3-2; CDR3 DNA: TGTGCCAGCAGCCAACGTCCGGTCAATCAGCCCCAGCATTTT; CDR3 protein: CASSQRPVNQPQHF
D gene: TRBD1; J gene: TRBJ1-6; clone size: -; V gene: TRBV9; CDR3 DNA: TGTGCCAGCAGCGTAGGGGACAGGGATTCACCCCTCCACTTT; CDR3 protein: CASSVGDRDSPLHF
D gene: TRBD2; J gene: TRBJ2-1; clone size: few; V gene: TRBV3-1/TRBV3-2; CDR3 DNA: TGTGCCAGCAGCCATGTCCGCGGGGGATCCCGCTACAATGAGCAGTTCTTC; CDR3 protein: CASSHVRGGSRYNEQFF
D gene: -; J gene: TRBJ2-1; clone size: once; V gene: TRBV28; CDR3 DNA: TGTGCCAGCAGTTTTCGGGGGAGCGTGGGTGAGCAGTTCTTC; CDR3 protein: CASSFRGSVGEQFF
D gene: -; J gene: TRBJ2-7; clone size: -; V gene: TRBV28; CDR3 DNA: TGTGCCAGCCTACCCTGGAGTACCTACGAGCAGTACTTC; CDR3 protein: CASLPWSTYEQYF
D gene: TRBD1; J gene: TRBJ2-1; clone size: -; V gene: TRBV29-1; CDR3 DNA: TGCAGCGTTGAAGATTGGGGACAGGGGGCTGCAAAGTCTATATTCGGACAGAATGAGCAGTTCTTC; CDR3 protein: CSVEDWGQGAAKSIFGQNEQFF
D gene: TRBD1; J gene: TRBJ1-1; clone size: -; V gene: TRBV19; CDR3 DNA: TGTGCCAGTAGTCCACGACAGGGGGCACTGAGGAACACTGAAGCTTTCTTT; CDR3 protein: CASSPRQGALRNTEAFF
D gene: -; J gene: TRBJ2-1; clone size: -; V gene: TRBV28; CDR3 DNA: TGTGCCAGCAGTTTGAGGTTTAATGAGCAGTTCTTC; CDR3 protein: CASSLRFNEQFF
D gene: -; J gene: TRBJ2-2; clone size: once; V gene: TRBV5-1; CDR3 DNA: TGCGCCAGCAGCCTAGGAACAGGGAAGGTCGGGGAGCTGTTTTTT; CDR3 protein: CASSLGTGKVGELFF
D gene: TRBD1; J gene: TRBJ1-6; clone size: -; V gene: TRBV12-3/TRBV12-4; CDR3 DNA: TGTGCCAGCTCCGGACAGGGCGGATCACCCCTCCACTTT; CDR3 protein: CASSGQGGSPLHF